A few counts support the clone carrying this T cell receptor beta chain. These data are taken from a study of T cells in Graves' hyperthyroidism and ophthalmopathy. The trim removed 5 bases at V and 5 bases at J, leaving 9 bases unmatched. The length of the CDR3 is 15 residues. Germline assignment: CDR1 SNHLY and CDR2 FYNNEI. TCR beta CDR3 regions were amplified from RNA transcripts. Primed by the HTBI set, a first-round RT-PCR was run on the TCR CDR3. Using its own MiXCR run on the multiplex PCR reads, TCRdb lists one record per CDR3 protein. The data show 530,000 or so distinct CDR3 sequences, approximately 17% seen once.

The J gene is TRBJ2-5, the V gene TRBV2, with 9 bases matching TRBD1. The sequenced material came from blood. This sequence originates from a woman aged 18-30 years with Graves' ophthalmopathy. CDR3 coding DNA: TGTGCCAGCAGTAGGACAGGGGCCTCAGGGGAGACCCAGTACTTC. It specifies CASSRTGASGETQYF.